Described below is a single T cell receptor (beta chain) sequence and its context. Its antigen is as yet unknown. This specimen comes from a study of OX40 agonist ivuxolimab in advanced cancers. The overall study: A partial response was reached by three patients: one with hepatocellular carcinoma and two with cutaneous melanoma.

Prior autoimmune disease or systemic immunosuppression barred patients. Study findings and constraints: Certain nonresponding patients likewise had low normalized T-cell clonal expansion.

V was cut by 1 base and J by 7 bases, with 7 bases left in between. CDR3 length: 12 residues. CDR1 is SEHNR and CDR2 is FQNEAQ in the germline V gene (reference sequence). Profiled with immunoSEQ multiplex PCR; TCRdb holds only in-frame clones, not every one. The data show tens of thousands of clones, roughly 88% seen once. This receptor was identified in an adult with an advanced solid tumor such as melanoma, head and neck, liver or kidney cancer. This specimen was CD4+ or CD8+ T cells sorted from blood, taken in a trial of the OX40 agonist ivuxolimab. The chain carries TRBV7-9 and TRBJ1-1; D remains ambiguous. CDR3 nucleotide sequence: TGTGCCAGCAGCTTAGTGGGTGGTGAAGCTTTCTTT. Protein: CASSLVGGEAFF.